Below, 21 T cell receptor beta chains from the same sample are listed, as sequenced in a study of blood T cell repertoires in COVID-19. TCRdb's copy holds only in-frame clones and misses some; the assay was immunoSEQ multiplex PCR. The sample lists 250,000 to 400,000 clones, around 88% seen once, with 1.5% to 2% in the top ten. The sequencing sample was made of peripheral blood. The receptors come from a woman younger than 45 with COVID-19, enrolled during active disease.

The CDR3 nucleotides read TGTGCCAGCAGCTCCCCCCGCGACACAGATACGCAGTATTTT. Translating gives CASSSPRDTDTQYF. The V call is TRBV7-8, the J call TRBJ2-3; D is uncertain. From germline, CDR1 is SGHVS and CDR2 FQNEAQ. V lost 4 bases and J 2 bases, leaving 10 bases between the germline ends. The CDR3 runs 14 residues. Filled out from reference TRBV7-8 and TRBJ2-3, the complete variable domain reads GAGVSQSPRYKVAKRGQDVALRCDPISGHVSLFWYQQALGQGPEFLTYFQNEAQLDKSGLPSDRFFAERPEGSVSTLKIQRTQQEDSAVYLCASSSPRDTDTQYFGPGTRLTVL.

The chain combines TRBV18 with TRBJ2-5; D gene unclear. The CDR3 runs 16 residues. With 5 bases removed from V and 3 bases from J, the gap between germline ends came to 19 bases. The V gene's germline CDR1 is KGHSH and CDR2 LQKENI. CDR3 nucleotides: TGTGCCAGCTCAAGTACGTTGGGCCTCGTAGAAGAGACCCAGTACTTC. Protein sequence: CASSSTLGLVEETQYF.

The rearrangement links TRBV6-1 to TRBJ1-1; possibly TRBD1 for D (6 bases). The CDR3 covers 13 residues. Looked up from germline, CDR1 is MNHNS and CDR2 is SASEGT. V shed 3 bases and J shed 8 bases, with 13 bases lying between them. CDR3 DNA sequence: TGTGCCAGCAGTGACGCCCAGGGGCGAGAAGCTTTCTTT. The encoded protein is CASSDAQGREAFF.

The rearrangement uses TRBV27 and TRBJ1-2; D perhaps matches TRBD1 (5 bases). CDR3 length equals 13 residues. Germline CDR1 MNHEY, CDR2 SMNVEV (reference sequence). V was clipped by 6 bases and J by 2 bases, with 10 bases between them. CDR3 in amino acids: CASRNGGNYGYTF. The CDR3 DNA sequence: TGTGCCAGCAGAAACGGGGGAAACTATGGCTACACCTTC.

The chain joins TRBV10-2 to TRBJ2-1; no reliable D call. This CDR3 region has 12 residues. V was shortened by 3 bases and J by 6 bases, with 6 bases between the two germline ends. Germline CDR1 WSHSY, CDR2 SAAADI. CDR3 sequence reads: CASSEAFNEQFF. Written as DNA, the CDR3 is TGCGCCAGCAGTGAAGCCTTCAATGAGCAGTTCTTC.

The rearrangement uses TRBV5-6 and TRBJ1-1; D not resolved. This CDR3 spans 14 amino acids. In germline, CDR1 is SGHDT, CDR2 YYEEEE. V was clipped by 1 base and J by 4 bases, with 11 bases between them. This chain's CDR3 is CASSLRPSGTEAFF. The CDR3 DNA reads TGTGCCAGCAGCTTGCGACCATCGGGCACTGAAGCTTTCTTT.

The rearrangement joins TRBV7-9 to TRBJ2-5; TRBD1 is a possible D gene (6 bases). The germline CDR1 and CDR2 sequences are SEHNR and FQNEAQ (reference sequence). V lost 5 bases, J lost 7 bases, and 11 bases lay in between. This CDR3 is 12 amino acids long. The CDR3, as DNA: TGTGCCAGCAGCCCCCTAGGGGGGACCCAGTACTTC. The encoded protein is CASSPLGGTQYF. The complete variable domain, with remaining parts taken from reference TRBV7-9 and TRBJ2-5, reads DTGVSQNPRHKITKRGQNVTFRCDPISEHNRLYWYRQTLGQGPEFLTYFQNEAQLEKSRLLSDRFSAERPKGSFSTLEIQRTEQGDSAMYLCASSPLGGTQYFGPGTRLLVL.

V usage is TRBV28 and J usage is TRBJ1-2, with 9 positions matching TRBD1. V was pared by 6 bases and J by 5 bases, with 10 bases of the junction left unmatched. Per germline, CDR1 MDHEN and CDR2 SYDVKM. The CDR3 extends over 15 amino acids. The CDR3 loop reads CASSLRQGVYYGYTF. The CDR3 region has the DNA TGTGCCAGCAGCTTACGACAGGGGGTATATTATGGCTACACCTTC.

The CDR3 is CASSEGTGNFYGYTF. CDR3 sequence (DNA): TGCGCCAGCAGCGAAGGGACAGGGAACTTCTATGGCTACACCTTC. The chain joins TRBV4-1 to TRBJ1-2; 9 bases match TRBD1. The CDR3 totals 15 residues. The germline CDR1 and CDR2 sequences are MGHRA and YSYEKL. V shed 5 bases and J 4 bases; nucleotides not matched to a gene: 8.

This clone came up once. This chain uses TRBV10-3 with TRBJ2-3; D gene ambiguous. The CDR3 runs to 13 residues. V was trimmed by 2 bases and J by 1 base, leaving 4 bases between them. The germline V gene encodes CDR1 ENHRY and CDR2 SYGVKD. The CDR3 DNA reads TGTGCCATCAGTGAGATAGGCACAGATACGCAGTATTTT. Amino acid sequence: CAISEIGTDTQYF.

CDR3 residues: CASSQGTALGYGYTF. The DNA for the CDR3 is TGTGCCAGCTCACAGGGGACAGCCCTCGGCTATGGCTACACCTTC. The rearrangement joins TRBV18 to TRBJ1-2; 7 bases line up with TRBD1. The CDR3 extends over 15 amino acids. Germline V gives CDR1 KGHSH, CDR2 LQKENI. V dropped 4 bases and J dropped 4; count of bases not matched to a gene: 9.

This clone was counted between two and nine times. This chain connects TRBV18 to TRBJ2-3; 11 nucleotides align to TRBD2. V dropped 2 bases and J dropped 2; count of bases not matched to a gene: 6. The CDR3 covers 17 residues. The germline V gene has CDR1 KGHSH and CDR2 LQKENI. The CDR3 nucleotides read TGTGCCAGCTCACCATATAGCGGGGGGGCCGTCACAGATACGCAGTATTTT. This sequence encodes CASSPYSGGAVTDTQYF.

The chain combines TRBV5-1 with TRBJ2-3, with 8 bases identical to TRBD2. V lost 0 bases, J lost 0 bases, and 3 bases stayed unmatched. The germline V gene has CDR1 SGHRS and CDR2 YFSETQ. There are 16 residues in the CDR3. DNA for the CDR3: TGCGCCAGCAGCTTGGTTTTAGCGGGGAGCACAGATACGCAGTATTTT. Protein: CASSLVLAGSTDTQYF.

Worth noting for this clone: A junction boundary mismatches the germline segment, possibly from a read error. This chain uses TRBV16 with TRBJ1-6; D is perhaps TRBD1 (6 bases). Germline assignment: CDR1 KGHSY and CDR2 FQNENV. The CDR3 runs 16 residues. The CDR3 nucleotides read TGTGCCAGCAGCCGAGACAGGACCTCCAATAATTCACCCCTCCACTTT. It is translated as CASSRDRTSNNSPLHF.

The chain is built from TRBV15 and TRBJ1-2; maybe TRBD1 (5 bases). Trimming shortened V by 0 bases and J by 13 bases, and 15 bases separated the two germline ends. This CDR3 contains 13 residues. Germline-derived CDR1 and CDR2 are LNHNV and YYDKDF (reference sequence). CDR3 DNA: TGTGCCACCAGCAGAGATTGGGGGGGGTCCCGCACCTTC. Its translation is CATSRDWGGSRTF.

This clone was seen once. The gene calls are TRBV6-5 and TRBJ2-2, with unresolved D. Per the germline V gene, CDR1 is MNHEY and CDR2 is SVGAGI. V was pared by 6 bases and J by 2 bases, with 10 bases between. The CDR3 consists of 14 residues. The CDR3 here is CASSLTGNTGELFF. DNA for the CDR3: TGTGCCAGCAGCCTGACGGGTAACACCGGGGAGCTGTTTTTT.

The DNA of the CDR3 is TGTGCCAGCAGCGCAGGGGAAGGCACTGAAGCTTTCTTT. Its protein product is CASSAGEGTEAFF. The chain joins TRBV2 to TRBJ1-1; D may be TRBD1 (6 bases). Trimming stripped 6 bases from V and 4 bases from J, with 12 bases between. The CDR3 runs to 13 residues. CDR1 is SNHLY and CDR2 is FYNNEI in the germline V gene. The whole variable domain, remainder taken from reference TRBV2 and TRBJ1-1, is EPEVTQTPSHQVTQMGQEVILRCVPISNHLYFYWYRQILGQKVEFLVSFYNNEISEKSEIFDDQFSVERPDGSNFTLKIRSTKLEDSAMYFCASSAGEGTEAFFGQGTRLTVV.

This clone was seen more than once but under ten times. The chain couples TRBV9 to TRBJ2-1; 11 bases are a match to TRBD1. The V gene end was trimmed by 3 bases and the J gene end by 3 bases; junction bases not matched to a gene: 5. This CDR3 is built from 16 residues. Germline CDR1 reads SGDLS; CDR2 reads YYNGEE. This chain's CDR3 is CASSERTGGSYNEQFF. CDR3 sequence (DNA): TGTGCCAGCAGCGAAAGGACAGGGGGCAGCTACAATGAGCAGTTCTTC.

The chain joins TRBV2 to TRBJ1-5; TRBD1 might be the D (5 bases). From germline, CDR1 is SNHLY and CDR2 FYNNEI. The germline V and J ends were trimmed by 10 bases and 7 bases, with 20 bases remaining between them. The CDR3 loop spans 14 amino acids. The CDR3 DNA sequence: TGTGCCACCCTAGAAAATACAGGTGGCCAGCCCCAGCATTTT. Protein: CATLENTGGQPQHF.

This clone came up once. The chain uses TRBV5-4 and TRBJ1-1; D is possibly TRBD1 (6 bases). The germline V gene has CDR1 SGHNT and CDR2 YYREEE (reference sequence). The CDR3 length is 14 residues. Trimming took off 4 bases at V and 1 base at J, with 11 bases between the two ends. As DNA, the CDR3 is TGTGCCAGCAGCCCGGGACATAGGAACACTGAAGCTTTCTTT. Amino acids: CASSPGHRNTEAFF.

The chain combines TRBV30 with TRBJ1-5, with D perhaps TRBD1 (5 bases). Per the germline V gene, CDR1 is GTSNPN and CDR2 is SVGIG (reference sequence). Between the trimmed V and J ends, which lost 1 base and 2 bases, there was a span of 9 bases. This CDR3 spans 14 amino acids. The chain's CDR3 is CAWSGGLGNQPQHF. CDR3 nucleotides: TGTGCCTGGAGTGGGGGCCTGGGCAATCAGCCCCAGCATTTT.